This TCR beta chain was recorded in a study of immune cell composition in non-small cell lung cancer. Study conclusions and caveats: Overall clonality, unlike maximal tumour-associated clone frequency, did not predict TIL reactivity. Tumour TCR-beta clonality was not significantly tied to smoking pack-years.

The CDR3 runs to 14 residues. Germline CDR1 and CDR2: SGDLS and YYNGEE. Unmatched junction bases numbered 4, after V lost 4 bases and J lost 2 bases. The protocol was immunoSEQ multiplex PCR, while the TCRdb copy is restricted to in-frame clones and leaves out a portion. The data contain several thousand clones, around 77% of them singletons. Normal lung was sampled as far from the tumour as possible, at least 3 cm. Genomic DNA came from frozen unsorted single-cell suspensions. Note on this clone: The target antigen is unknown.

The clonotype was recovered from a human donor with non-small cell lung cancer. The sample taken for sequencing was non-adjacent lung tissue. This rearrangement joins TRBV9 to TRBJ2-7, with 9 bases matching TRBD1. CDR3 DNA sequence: TGTGCCAGCAGCCCGGGACAGGGCGCCTACGAGCAGTACTTC. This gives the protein CASSPGQGAYEQYF.